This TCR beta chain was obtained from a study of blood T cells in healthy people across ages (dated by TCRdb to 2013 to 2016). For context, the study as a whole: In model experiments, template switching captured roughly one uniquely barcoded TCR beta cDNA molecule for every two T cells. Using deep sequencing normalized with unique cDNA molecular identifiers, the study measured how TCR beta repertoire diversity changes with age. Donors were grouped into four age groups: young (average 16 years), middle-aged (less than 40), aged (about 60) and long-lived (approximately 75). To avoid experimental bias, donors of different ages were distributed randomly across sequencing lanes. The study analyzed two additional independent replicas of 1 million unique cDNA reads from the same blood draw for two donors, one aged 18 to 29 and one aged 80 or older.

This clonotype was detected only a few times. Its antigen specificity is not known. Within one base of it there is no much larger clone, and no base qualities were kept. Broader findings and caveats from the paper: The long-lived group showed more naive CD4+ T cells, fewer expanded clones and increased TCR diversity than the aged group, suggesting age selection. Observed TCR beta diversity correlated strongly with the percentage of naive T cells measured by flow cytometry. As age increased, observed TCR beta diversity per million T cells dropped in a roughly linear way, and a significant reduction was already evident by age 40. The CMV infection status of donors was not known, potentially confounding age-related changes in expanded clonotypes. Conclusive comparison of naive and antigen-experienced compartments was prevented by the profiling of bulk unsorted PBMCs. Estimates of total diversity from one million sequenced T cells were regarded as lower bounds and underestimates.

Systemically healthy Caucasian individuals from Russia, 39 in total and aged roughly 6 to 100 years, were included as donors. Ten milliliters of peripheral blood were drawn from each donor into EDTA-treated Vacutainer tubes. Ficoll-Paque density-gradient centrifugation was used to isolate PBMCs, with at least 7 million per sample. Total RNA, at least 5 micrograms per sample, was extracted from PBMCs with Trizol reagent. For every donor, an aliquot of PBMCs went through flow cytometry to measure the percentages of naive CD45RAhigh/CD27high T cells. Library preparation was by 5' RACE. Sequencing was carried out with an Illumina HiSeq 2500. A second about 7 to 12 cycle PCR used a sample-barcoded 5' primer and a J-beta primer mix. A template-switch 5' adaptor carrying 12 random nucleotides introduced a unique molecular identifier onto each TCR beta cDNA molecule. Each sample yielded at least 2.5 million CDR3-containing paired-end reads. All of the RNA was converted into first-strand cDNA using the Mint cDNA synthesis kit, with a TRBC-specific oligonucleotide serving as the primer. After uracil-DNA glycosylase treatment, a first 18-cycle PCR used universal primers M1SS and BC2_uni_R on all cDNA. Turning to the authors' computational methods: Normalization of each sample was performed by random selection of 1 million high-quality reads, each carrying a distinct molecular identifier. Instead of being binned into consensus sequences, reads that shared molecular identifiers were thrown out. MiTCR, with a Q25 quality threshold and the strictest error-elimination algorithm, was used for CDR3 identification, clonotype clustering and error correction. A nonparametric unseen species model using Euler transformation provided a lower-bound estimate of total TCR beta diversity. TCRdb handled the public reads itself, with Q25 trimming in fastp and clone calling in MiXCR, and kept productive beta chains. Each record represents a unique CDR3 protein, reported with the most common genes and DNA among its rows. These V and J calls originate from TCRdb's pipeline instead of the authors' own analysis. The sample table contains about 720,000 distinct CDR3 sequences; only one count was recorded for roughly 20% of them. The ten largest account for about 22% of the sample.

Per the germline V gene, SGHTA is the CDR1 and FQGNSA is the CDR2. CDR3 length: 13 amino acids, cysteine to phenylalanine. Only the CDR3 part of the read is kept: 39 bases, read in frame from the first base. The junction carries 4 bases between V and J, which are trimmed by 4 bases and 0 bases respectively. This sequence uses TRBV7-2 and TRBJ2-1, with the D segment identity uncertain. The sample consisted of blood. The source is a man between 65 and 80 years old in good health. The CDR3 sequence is CASSSASYNEQFF. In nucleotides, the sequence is TGTGCCAGCAGCTCAGCCTCCTACAATGAGCAGTTCTTC.